The TCR beta chain under discussion was sequenced for a study of response to subunit inactivated influenza vaccine. Trimming left V 2 bases short and J 7 bases short, with 18 bases between. The length of the CDR3 is 15 residues. Germline lookup yields CDR1 SGHTA and CDR2 FQGTGA. TCRdb used MiXCR to reprocess the RT-PCR reads, holding one entry per CDR3 protein. This sample has roughly 500,000 distinct CDR3 sequences, with roughly 23% found just once. These same data were also listed under a study on T cells expressing NK-cell markers. This second report adds: The authors generated TCR beta cDNA through 5'RACE template switching with UMIs. Beta-chain profiling covered CD3+CD56+NKG2C+, CD3+CD56+NKG2C- and CD3+CD56-NKG2C+ sorted subsets.

Sequences were derived from CD4+ T cells sorted from PBMCs, sampled roughly 13 days after vaccination. The V gene is TRBV7-3, the J gene TRBJ2-7, with D tentatively TRBD1 or TRBD2 (5 bases each). The TCR originated in a man between 50 and 59 years old who received an inactivated influenza vaccine. The DNA for the CDR3 is TGTGCCAGCAGCTTAGGGGCAGCGGCAGTCGGTGAGCAGTACTTC. This sequence encodes CASSLGAAAVGEQYF.